One TCR beta chain is described in this entry. What it binds is unknown. One end of the junction varies from germline; a read error may be responsible. These data are taken from a study of molecular identifiers for immune sequencing clone quantification. Germline V gene lookup returns CDR1 MNHEY and CDR2 SMNVEV (reference sequence). The CDR3 contains 13 residues. TCRdb processed the PCR reads anew with MiXCR; each CDR3 protein has one entry. The table lists about 500,000 distinct CDR3 sequences, 25% of them singletons, with around 0.78% in the top ten. Overall study findings and caveats: Spiked TCR RNA from one Jurkat cell reportedly showed up when mixed among around 1 million naive cells.

The TCR originated in a human donor in good health. Some libraries in this study had Jurkat cell RNA spiked in. The chain carries TRBV27 and TRBJ2-7; possible D gene TRBD2, 5 bases. The sample comprised naive CD8+ T cells from blood, with Jurkat cell RNA spiked in. Noted subset: FACS-sorted CD8+CD4-CCR7+CD45RA+ naive T cells. As DNA, the CDR3 is TGTGCCAGCAGTCCGTCCACTCTAGCCTTACCGTCCTTC. This translates into CASSPSTLALPSF.